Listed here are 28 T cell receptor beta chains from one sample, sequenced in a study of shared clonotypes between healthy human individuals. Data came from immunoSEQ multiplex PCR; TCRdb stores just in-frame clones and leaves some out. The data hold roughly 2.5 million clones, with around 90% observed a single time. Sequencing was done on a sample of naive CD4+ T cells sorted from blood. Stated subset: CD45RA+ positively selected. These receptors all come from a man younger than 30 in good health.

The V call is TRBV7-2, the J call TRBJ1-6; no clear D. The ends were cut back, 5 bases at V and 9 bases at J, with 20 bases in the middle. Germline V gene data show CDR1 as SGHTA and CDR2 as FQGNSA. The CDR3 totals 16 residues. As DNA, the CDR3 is TGTGCCAGCAGCCCTTATGGGGTCTTGGTGGGTTCACCCCTCCACTTT. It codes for CASSPYGVLVGSPLHF. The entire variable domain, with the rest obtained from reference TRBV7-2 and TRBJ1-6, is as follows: GAGVSQSPSNKVTEKGKDVELRCDPISGHTALYWYRQSLGQGLEFLIYFQGNSAPDKSGLPSDRFSAERTGGSVSTLTIQRTQQEDSAVYLCASSPYGVLVGSPLHFGNGTRLTVT.

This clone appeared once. CDR3 region: CASSLLDSGGYTF. In DNA form, the CDR3 reads TGTGCCAGCAGCCTACTCGACAGTGGGGGCTACACCTTC. The genes are TRBV7-9 and TRBJ1-2, with a possible D match to TRBD1 (5 bases). Germline CDR1 is SEHNR and CDR2 is FQNEAQ (reference sequence). The CDR3 extends over 13 amino acids. The V end lost 5 bases, the J end lost 8 bases, and 15 bases lay between the germline ends.

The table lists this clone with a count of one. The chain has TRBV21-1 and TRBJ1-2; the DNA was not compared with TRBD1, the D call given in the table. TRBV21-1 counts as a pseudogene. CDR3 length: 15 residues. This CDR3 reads CASSKEGQGADGYTF. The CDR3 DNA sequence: TGTGCCAGCAGCAAAGAGGGACAGGGGGCGGATGGCTACACCTTC.

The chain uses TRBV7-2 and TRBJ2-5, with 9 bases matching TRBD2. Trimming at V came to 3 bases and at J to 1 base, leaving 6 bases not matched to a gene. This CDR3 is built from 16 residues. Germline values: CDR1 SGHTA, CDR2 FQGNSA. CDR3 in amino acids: CASSFVTLAGQETQYF. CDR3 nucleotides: TGTGCCAGCAGCTTCGTTACACTAGCGGGCCAAGAGACCCAGTACTTC.

The CDR3 loop is CSVEARRTSSEQYF. CDR3 in DNA: TGCAGCGTTGAAGCAAGGAGGACTAGCTCCGAGCAGTACTTC. V and J are TRBV29-1 and TRBJ2-7, with 8 positions matching TRBD2. V trimming: 1 base; J trimming: 6 bases; junction bases outside the gene matches: 8. Germline V gene lookup returns CDR1 SQVTM and CDR2 ANQGSEA. The CDR3 runs 14 residues.

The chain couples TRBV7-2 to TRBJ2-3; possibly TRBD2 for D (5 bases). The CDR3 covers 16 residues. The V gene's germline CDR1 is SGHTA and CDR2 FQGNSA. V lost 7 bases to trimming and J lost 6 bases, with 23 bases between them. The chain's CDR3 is CASKQTTIYSSDTQYF. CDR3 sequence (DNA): TGTGCCAGCAAACAGACTACAATATATTCCTCGGATACGCAGTATTTT.

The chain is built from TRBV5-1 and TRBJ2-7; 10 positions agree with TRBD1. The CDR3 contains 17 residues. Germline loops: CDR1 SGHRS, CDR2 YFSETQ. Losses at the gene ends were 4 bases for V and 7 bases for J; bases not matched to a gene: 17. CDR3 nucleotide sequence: TGCGCCAGCAGCGCCGGGACAGGGGCTCCCTCCATGGGGGAGCAGTACTTC. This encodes CASSAGTGAPSMGEQYF.

CDR3 coding DNA: TGCGCCAGCGAACCAAGGGGGGCTGGCTCTGGAAACACCATATATTTT. Residues: CASEPRGAGSGNTIYF. V usage is TRBV4-1 and J usage is TRBJ1-3, with a weak D call TRBD1 (6 bases). CDR3 length: 16 residues. V dropped 8 bases and J dropped 0 bases, with 17 bases sitting between them. The germline V gene has CDR1 MGHRA and CDR2 YSYEKL.

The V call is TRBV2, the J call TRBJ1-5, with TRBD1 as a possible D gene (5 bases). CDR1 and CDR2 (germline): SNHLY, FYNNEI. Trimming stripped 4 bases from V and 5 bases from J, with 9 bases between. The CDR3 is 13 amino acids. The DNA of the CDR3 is TGTGCCAGCAGTGTTGGGGGACATCAGCCCCAGCATTTT. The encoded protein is CASSVGGHQPQHF.

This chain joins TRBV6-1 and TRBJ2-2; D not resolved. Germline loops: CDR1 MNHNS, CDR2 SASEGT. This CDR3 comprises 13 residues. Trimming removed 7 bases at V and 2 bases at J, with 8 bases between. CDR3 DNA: TGTGCCAGCACCCGGACCAACACCGGGGAGCTGTTTTTT. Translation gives CASTRTNTGELFF.

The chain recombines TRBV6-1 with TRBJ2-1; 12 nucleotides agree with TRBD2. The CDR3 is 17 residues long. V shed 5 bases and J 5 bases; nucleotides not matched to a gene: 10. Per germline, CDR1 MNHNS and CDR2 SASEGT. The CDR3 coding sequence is TGTGCCAGCAGTCAAGATCGGACTAGCGGGGATAACAATGAGCAGTTCTTC. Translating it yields CASSQDRTSGDNNEQFF.

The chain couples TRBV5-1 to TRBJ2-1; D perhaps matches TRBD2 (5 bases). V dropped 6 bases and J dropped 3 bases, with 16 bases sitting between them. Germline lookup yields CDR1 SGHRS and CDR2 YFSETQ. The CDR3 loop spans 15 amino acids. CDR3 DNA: TGCGCCAGCAACTACGGGGAAGTTGTCTACAATGAGCAGTTCTTC. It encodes CASNYGEVVYNEQFF. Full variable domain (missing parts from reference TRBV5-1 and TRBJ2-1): KAGVTQTPRYLIKTRGQQVTLSCSPISGHRSVSWYQQTPGQGLQFLFEYFSETQRNKGNFPGRFSGRQFSNSRSEMNVSTLELGDSALYLCASNYGEVVYNEQFFGPGTRLTVL.

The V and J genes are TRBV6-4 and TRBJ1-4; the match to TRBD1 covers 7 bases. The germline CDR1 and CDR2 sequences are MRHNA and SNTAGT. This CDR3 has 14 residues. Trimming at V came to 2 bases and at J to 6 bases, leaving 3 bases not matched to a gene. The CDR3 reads CASSDTGTDEKLFF. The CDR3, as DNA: TGTGCCAGCAGTGACACAGGGACAGATGAAAAACTGTTTTTT.

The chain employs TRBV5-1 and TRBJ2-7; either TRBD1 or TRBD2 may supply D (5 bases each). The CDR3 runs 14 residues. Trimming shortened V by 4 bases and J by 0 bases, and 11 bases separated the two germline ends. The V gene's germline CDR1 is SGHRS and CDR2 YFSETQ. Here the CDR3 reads CASSGTSLSYEQYF. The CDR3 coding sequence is TGCGCCAGCAGCGGGACCTCTCTCTCCTACGAGCAGTACTTC.

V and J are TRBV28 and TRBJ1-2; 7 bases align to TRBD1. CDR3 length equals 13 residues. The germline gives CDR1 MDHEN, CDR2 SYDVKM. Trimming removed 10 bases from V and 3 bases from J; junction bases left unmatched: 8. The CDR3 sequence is CATLGTEDYGYTF. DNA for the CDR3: TGTGCCACCTTAGGGACAGAGGACTATGGCTACACCTTC.

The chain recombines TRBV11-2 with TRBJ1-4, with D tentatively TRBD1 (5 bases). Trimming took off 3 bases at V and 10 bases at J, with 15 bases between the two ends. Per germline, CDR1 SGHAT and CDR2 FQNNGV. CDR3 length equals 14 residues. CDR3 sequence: CASSFDTQGGKLFF. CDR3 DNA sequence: TGTGCCAGCAGCTTTGATACGCAGGGCGGAAAACTGTTTTTT.

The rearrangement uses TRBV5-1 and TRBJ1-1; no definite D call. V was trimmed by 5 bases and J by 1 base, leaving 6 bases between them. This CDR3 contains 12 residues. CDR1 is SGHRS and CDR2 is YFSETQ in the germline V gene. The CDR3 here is CASRETNTEAFF. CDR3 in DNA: TGCGCCAGCAGGGAGACGAACACTGAAGCTTTCTTT. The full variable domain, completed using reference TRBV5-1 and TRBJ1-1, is KAGVTQTPRYLIKTRGQQVTLSCSPISGHRSVSWYQQTPGQGLQFLFEYFSETQRNKGNFPGRFSGRQFSNSRSEMNVSTLELGDSALYLCASRETNTEAFFGQGTRLTVV.

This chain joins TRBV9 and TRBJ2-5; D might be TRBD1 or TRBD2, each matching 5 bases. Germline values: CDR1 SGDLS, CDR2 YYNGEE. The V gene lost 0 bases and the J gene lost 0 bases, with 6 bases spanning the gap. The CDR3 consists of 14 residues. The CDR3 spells CASSVGGYQETQYF. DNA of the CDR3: TGTGCCAGCAGCGTAGGGGGGTACCAAGAGACCCAGTACTTC.

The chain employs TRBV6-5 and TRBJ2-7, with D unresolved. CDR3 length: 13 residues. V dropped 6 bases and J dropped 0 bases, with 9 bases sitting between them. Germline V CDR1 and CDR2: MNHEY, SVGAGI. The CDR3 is CASSRHRSYEQYF. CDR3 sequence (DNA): TGTGCCAGCAGCCGACACCGCTCCTACGAGCAGTACTTC.

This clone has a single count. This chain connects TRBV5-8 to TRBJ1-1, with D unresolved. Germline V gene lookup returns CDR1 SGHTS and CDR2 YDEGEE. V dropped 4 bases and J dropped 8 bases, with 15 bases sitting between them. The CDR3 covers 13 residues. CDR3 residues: CASSPGTGFEAFF. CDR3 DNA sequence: TGTGCCAGCAGCCCCGGTACGGGGTTCGAAGCTTTCTTT.

CDR3 nucleotides: TGCGCCAGCAGCCAAGATTGGGAGGCCCCGAACACCGGGGAGCTGTTTTTT. Protein product: CASSQDWEAPNTGELFF. The chain employs TRBV4-1 and TRBJ2-2; the D gene is possibly TRBD2 (6 bases). Germline V lookup: CDR1 MGHRA, CDR2 YSYEKL. The CDR3 has 17 amino acids. V was clipped by 0 bases and J by 0 bases, with 11 bases between them.

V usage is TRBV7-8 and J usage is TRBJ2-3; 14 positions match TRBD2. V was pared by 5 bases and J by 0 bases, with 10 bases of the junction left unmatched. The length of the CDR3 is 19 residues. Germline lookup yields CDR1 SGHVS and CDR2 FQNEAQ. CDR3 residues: CASSLYSTSGGDSTDTQYF. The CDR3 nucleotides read TGTGCCAGCAGCCTTTATTCGACTAGCGGGGGGGATAGCACAGATACGCAGTATTTT.

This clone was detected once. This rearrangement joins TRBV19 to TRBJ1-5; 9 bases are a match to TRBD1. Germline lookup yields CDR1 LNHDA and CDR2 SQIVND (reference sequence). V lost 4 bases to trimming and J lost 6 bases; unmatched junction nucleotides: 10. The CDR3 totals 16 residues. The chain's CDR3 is CASSRPGQGGSQPQHF. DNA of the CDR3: TGTGCCAGTAGTAGGCCGGGACAGGGAGGTAGTCAGCCCCAGCATTTT.

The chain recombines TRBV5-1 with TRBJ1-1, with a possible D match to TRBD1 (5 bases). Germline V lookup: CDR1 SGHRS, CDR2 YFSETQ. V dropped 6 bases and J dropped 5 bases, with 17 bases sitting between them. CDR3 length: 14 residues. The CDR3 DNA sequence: TGCGCCAGCACCCCCCTCGGGGGTAGTACTGAAGCTTTCTTT. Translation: CASTPLGGSTEAFF. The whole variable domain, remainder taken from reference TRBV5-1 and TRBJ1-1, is KAGVTQTPRYLIKTRGQQVTLSCSPISGHRSVSWYQQTPGQGLQFLFEYFSETQRNKGNFPGRFSGRQFSNSRSEMNVSTLELGDSALYLCASTPLGGSTEAFFGQGTRLTVV.

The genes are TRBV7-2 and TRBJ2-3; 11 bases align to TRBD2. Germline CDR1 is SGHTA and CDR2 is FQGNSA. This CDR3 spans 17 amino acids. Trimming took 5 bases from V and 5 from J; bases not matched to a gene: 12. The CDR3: CASSPFLAGGLQDTQYF. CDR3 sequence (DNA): TGTGCCAGCAGCCCTTTCTTAGCGGGGGGGCTCCAAGATACGCAGTATTTT.

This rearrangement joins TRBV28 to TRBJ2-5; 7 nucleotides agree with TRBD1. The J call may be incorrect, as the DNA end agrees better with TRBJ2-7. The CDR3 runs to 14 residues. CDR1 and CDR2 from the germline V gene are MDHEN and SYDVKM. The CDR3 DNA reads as TGTGCCAGCACTAAACAGGGGAAACGGGACGAGCAGTACTTC. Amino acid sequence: CASTKQGKRDEQYF.

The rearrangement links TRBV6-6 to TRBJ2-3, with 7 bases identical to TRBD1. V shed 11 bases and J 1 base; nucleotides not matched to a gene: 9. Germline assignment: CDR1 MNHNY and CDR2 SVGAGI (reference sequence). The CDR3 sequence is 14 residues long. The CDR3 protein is CAGRDRTGTDTQYF. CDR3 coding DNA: TGTGCCGGCCGGGACAGAACAGGCACAGATACGCAGTATTTT.

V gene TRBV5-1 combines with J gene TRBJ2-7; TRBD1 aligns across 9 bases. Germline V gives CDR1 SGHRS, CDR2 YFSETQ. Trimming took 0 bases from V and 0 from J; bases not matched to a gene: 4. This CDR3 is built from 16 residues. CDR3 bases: TGCGCCAGCAGCTTGGTCGGGACAGGGAACTCCTACGAGCAGTACTTC. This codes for CASSLVGTGNSYEQYF.